The T cell receptor (beta chain) described here comes from a study of T-cell reconstitution after alpha-beta-depleted transplantation in children. CDR3 length equals 16 residues. V gave up 5 bases and J gave up 2 bases; unmatched junction bases: 9. This clonotype has just a few counts. A TCRbeta library incorporating unique molecular identifiers was prepared. TCRdb re-analysed the PCR reads in MiXCR, keeping a single row per CDR3 protein. The table includes about 830,000 distinct CDR3 sequences, 15% to 20% detected once. Source: PBMCs, mostly from graft donor cells, taken 360 days after TCRalphabeta/CD19-depleted stem cell transplant. V and J are TRBV12-3 or TRBV12-4 and TRBJ2-1; 7 bases are a match to TRBD2. This receptor was identified in a male patient between 10 and 17 years old who had a stem cell transplant for acute lymphoblastic leukemia, so the T cells may come from the graft donor. The DNA of the CDR3 is TGTGCCAGCAGTGCCTCCCGGGACTACCCCTACAATGAGCAGTTCTTC. It is translated as CASSASRDYPYNEQFF.